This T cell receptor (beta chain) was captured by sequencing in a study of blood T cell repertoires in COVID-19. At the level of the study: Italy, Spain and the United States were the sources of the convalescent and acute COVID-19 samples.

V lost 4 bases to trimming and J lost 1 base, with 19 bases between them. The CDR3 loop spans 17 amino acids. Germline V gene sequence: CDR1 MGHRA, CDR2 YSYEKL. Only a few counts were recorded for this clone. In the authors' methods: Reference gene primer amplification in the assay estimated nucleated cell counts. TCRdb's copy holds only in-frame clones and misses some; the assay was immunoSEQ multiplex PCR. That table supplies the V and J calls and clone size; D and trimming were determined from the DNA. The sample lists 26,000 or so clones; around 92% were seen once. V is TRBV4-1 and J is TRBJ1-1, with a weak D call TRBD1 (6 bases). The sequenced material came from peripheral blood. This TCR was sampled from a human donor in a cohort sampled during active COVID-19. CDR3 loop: CASSRGAGGLRNTEAFF. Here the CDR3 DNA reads TGCGCCAGCAGCCGAGGGGCCGGGGGGCTTCGGAACACTGAAGCTTTCTTT.